Presented here are 26 T cell receptor beta chains from one specimen sequenced in a study of blood T cell repertoires in COVID-19. This table comes from immunoSEQ multiplex PCR, and its TCRdb copy is limited to in-frame clones, with some not included. Of around 310,000 clones in the sample, roughly 90% were seen once. Source material: PBMCs or T cells enriched from blood (not recorded which). These receptors originate from a woman aged 30 to 39 who had recovered from COVID-19.

The V call is TRBV7-2, the J call TRBJ2-1; 14 bases align to TRBD2. The V gene's germline CDR1 is SGHTA and CDR2 FQGNSA. The CDR3 sequence is 17 residues long. V gave up 5 bases and J gave up 9 bases; unmatched junction bases: 12. The DNA of the CDR3 is TGTGCCAGCAGCCCTTCCTCGACTAGCGGGAGGGCCGGTGAGCAGTTCTTC. Translating gives CASSPSSTSGRAGEQFF.

The chain combines TRBV27 with TRBJ2-3; TRBD1 might be the D (5 bases). V was clipped by 6 bases and J by 2 bases, with 12 bases between them. Germline V gene sequence: CDR1 MNHEY, CDR2 SMNVEV (reference sequence). CDR3 length: 14 amino acids. This CDR3 reads CASSQRQFTDTQYF. Here the CDR3 DNA reads TGTGCCAGCAGCCAAAGACAGTTCACAGATACGCAGTATTTT.

The chain employs TRBV6-1 and TRBJ2-3; TRBD1 matches at 7 bases. V trimming: 5 bases; J trimming: 6 bases; junction bases outside the gene matches: 8. Germline V gene data show CDR1 as MNHNS and CDR2 as SASEGT. CDR3 size: 14 residues. CDR3 residues: CASSSYTGADTQYF. The CDR3 DNA reads TGTGCCAGCAGTTCGTATACAGGGGCGGATACGCAGTATTTT.

The gene calls are TRBV10-1 and TRBJ2-1; the match to TRBD2 covers 13 bases. CDR3 length: 17 amino acids. Germline values: CDR1 WNHNN, CDR2 SYGVQD (reference sequence). V was clipped by 6 bases and J by 3 bases; unmatched bases: 8. The CDR3 loop is CASSGGLAGLRYNEQFF. The CDR3 region has the DNA TGCGCCAGCAGCGGGGGACTAGCGGGATTGCGCTACAATGAGCAGTTCTTC.

The chain joins TRBV28 to TRBJ2-3; D may be TRBD2 (6 bases). Trimming cost V 5 bases and J 1 base, with 22 bases left between them. CDR1 is MDHEN and CDR2 is SYDVKM in the germline V gene. This CDR3 is built from 18 residues. CDR3 coding DNA: TGTGCCAGCAGTACAACAGTGATGCGGGAAGTACGCACAGATACGCAGTATTTT. Translating gives CASSTTVMREVRTDTQYF.

V gene TRBV3-1 (or the pseudogene TRBV3-2) combines with J gene TRBJ2-7, with 15 bases identical to TRBD2. Per germline, CDR1 LGHDT and CDR2 YNNKEL (reference sequence). With 0 bases clipped from V and 3 bases from J, the junction kept 15 bases outside the gene matches. CDR3 length: 21 residues. The DNA for the CDR3 is TGTGCCAGCAGCCAAGATCTTAAGGGACTAGCGGGAGGAGCCCTAATCTACGAGCAGTACTTC. Protein product: CASSQDLKGLAGGALIYEQYF.

The CDR3 DNA sequence: TGTGCCACCAGCAGAGATTTTCGCCGCGCGGGCCAGGCTCCCTACAATGAGCAGTTCTTC. Its translation is CATSRDFRRAGQAPYNEQFF. The rearrangement uses TRBV15 and TRBJ2-1; a weak D match, TRBD2 (5 bases). This CDR3 spans 20 amino acids. Trimming cost V 0 bases and J 2 bases, with 23 bases left between them. CDR1 is LNHNV, CDR2 YYDKDF, per germline (reference sequence). The variable domain in full, with the rest retrieved from reference TRBV15 and TRBJ2-1, is DAMVIQNPRYQVTQFGKPVTLSCSQTLNHNVMYWYQQKSSQAPKLLFHYYDKDFNNEADTPDNFQSRRPNTSFCFLDIRSPGLGDTAMYLCATSRDFRRAGQAPYNEQFFGPGTRLTVL.

As for this clone: Other DNA variants within this sample encode the same CDR3. J is TRBJ2-7 and V is TRBV7-2; 7 bases match TRBD1. Germline CDR1 is SGHTA and CDR2 is FQGNSA. The CDR3 loop spans 14 amino acids. After removal of 5 bases from V and 3 bases from J, the junction contained 7 bases not matched to a gene. CDR3 protein: CASSPRTGDYEQYF. The CDR3, as DNA: TGTGCCAGCAGCCCACGGACAGGAGACTACGAGCAGTACTTC. Using reference TRBV7-2 and TRBJ2-7 for the parts outside the CDR3, the full variable domain is GAGVSQSPSNKVTEKGKDVELRCDPISGHTALYWYRQSLGQGLEFLIYFQGNSAPDKSGLPSDRFSAERTGGSVSTLTIQRTQQEDSAVYLCASSPRTGDYEQYFGPGTRLTVT.

In its sample, this clone was seen a few times. The DNA of the CDR3 is TGTGCCAGCACTGAGGGGCGACCTAACACCGGGGAGCTGTTTTTT. It encodes CASTEGRPNTGELFF. This chain links TRBV2 with TRBJ2-2, with D perhaps assigned TRBD1 or TRBD2 (5 bases each). V was clipped by 7 bases and J by 2 bases, with 14 bases between them. Germline loops: CDR1 SNHLY, CDR2 FYNNEI. CDR3 length: 15 amino acids.

The V gene is TRBV10-1, the J gene TRBJ2-1, with D maybe TRBD2 (6 bases). Germline V gene sequence: CDR1 WNHNN, CDR2 SYGVQD (reference sequence). Trimming cost V 2 bases and J 10 bases, with 15 bases left between them. This CDR3 contains 14 residues. CDR3 in amino acids: CASSEASAIKEQFF. The CDR3, as DNA: TGCGCCAGCAGTGAGGCTAGCGCAATTAAGGAGCAGTTCTTC.

The V call is TRBV4-3, the J call TRBJ1-1; TRBD1 might be the D (5 bases). The germline CDR1 and CDR2 sequences are LGHNA and YSLEER. V was trimmed by 5 bases and J by 1 base, leaving 8 bases between them. CDR3 length: 13 residues. In DNA, the CDR3 is TGCGCCAGCAGCAAAACAGGGAACACTGAAGCTTTCTTT. Its protein is CASSKTGNTEAFF.

V is TRBV24-1 and J is TRBJ1-1; a weak D match, TRBD1 (6 bases). Per germline, CDR1 KGHDR and CDR2 SFDVKD. This CDR3 is built from 13 residues. V lost 4 bases and J 5 bases, leaving 10 bases between the germline ends. The CDR3 sequence: CATSEPGVTEAFF. For the CDR3, the DNA is TGTGCCACCAGTGAACCAGGGGTGACTGAAGCTTTCTTT.

V is TRBV28 and J is TRBJ1-5; TRBD1 matches at 7 bases. CDR1 MDHEN and CDR2 SYDVKM come from the germline V gene. V dropped 5 bases and J dropped 1; count of bases not matched to a gene: 20. This CDR3 has 20 residues. CDR3 nucleotides: TGTGCCAGCAGTCCATCCATTAGGACAGGTCAAACCCGGAGCAATCAGCCCCAGCATTTT. It codes for CASSPSIRTGQTRSNQPQHF.

The chain carries TRBV28 and TRBJ2-5; D is possibly TRBD1 (5 bases). Germline values: CDR1 MDHEN, CDR2 SYDVKM. The V and J ends lost 3 bases and 4 bases respectively, with 12 bases between them. The CDR3 has 14 residues. The CDR3 is CASSLPGQVETQYF. DNA for the CDR3: TGTGCCAGCAGTTTGCCCGGACAAGTAGAGACCCAGTACTTC.

The CDR3 DNA follows: TGTGCCAGCAGCCCATCGGATCGACTCACCATATATTTT. Translated, it gives CASSPSDRLTIYF. V usage is TRBV7-9 and J usage is TRBJ1-3; D is unresolved. Germline lookup yields CDR1 SEHNR and CDR2 FQNEAQ (reference sequence). Trimming stripped 5 bases from V and 9 bases from J, with 14 bases between. CDR3 length: 13 amino acids.

This chain links TRBV5-1 with TRBJ2-5; TRBD1 agrees at 12 bases. The CDR3 is 14 amino acids. CDR1 is SGHRS and CDR2 is YFSETQ in the germline V gene. Germline trimming cut 7 bases from V and 9 bases from J; bases unmatched to any gene: 10. The CDR3 region is CASGEVGQGASQYF. The CDR3 nucleotides are TGCGCCAGCGGAGAAGTGGGACAGGGGGCTTCCCAGTACTTC.

The chain is built from TRBV5-1 and TRBJ2-7, with TRBD1 as a possible D gene (6 bases). CDR3 size: 14 residues. Trimming stripped 4 bases from V and 3 bases from J, with 14 bases between. CDR1 SGHRS and CDR2 YFSETQ come from the germline V gene. The CDR3 DNA sequence: TGCGCCAGCAGCAGTAGGACAGCCTTCTACGAGCAGTACTTC. It yields the protein CASSSRTAFYEQYF. The entire variable domain, with the rest obtained from reference TRBV5-1 and TRBJ2-7, is as follows: KAGVTQTPRYLIKTRGQQVTLSCSPISGHRSVSWYQQTPGQGLQFLFEYFSETQRNKGNFPGRFSGRQFSNSRSEMNVSTLELGDSALYLCASSSRTAFYEQYFGPGTRLTVT.

This clone showed up just once. The rearrangement uses TRBV29-1 and TRBJ2-1; 10 bases map to TRBD2. The germline gives CDR1 SQVTM, CDR2 ANQGSEA. Losses at the gene ends were 3 bases for V and 7 bases for J; bases not matched to a gene: 6. The CDR3 is made up of 14 amino acids. For the CDR3, the DNA is TGCAGCGTTGATGGAGCGGGAGGGTCTAATGAGCAGTTCTTC. Protein sequence: CSVDGAGGSNEQFF.

This CDR3 is CASIPWGASGTPNTGELFF. In DNA form, the CDR3 reads TGTGCCAGCATTCCTTGGGGCGCTAGCGGGACCCCAAACACCGGGGAGCTGTTTTTT. The V gene is TRBV12-1, the J gene TRBJ2-2; TRBD2 is the table's D call and was not checked against the DNA. TRBV12-1 constitutes a pseudogene. The CDR3 spans 19 residues.

For this clone: One end of the junction varies from germline; a read error may be responsible. V gene TRBV19 combines with J gene TRBJ1-1; D unresolved. Germline CDR1 and CDR2: LNHDA and SQIVND (reference sequence). The CDR3 loop spans 14 amino acids. CDR3 in DNA: TGTGCCAGTGGTATAGATCCAACATACACTGAAGCTTTCTTT. Its protein product is CASGIDPTYTEAFF.

The V gene is TRBV10-3, the J gene TRBJ1-1; no definite D call. Germline V gene sequence: CDR1 ENHRY, CDR2 SYGVKD. Trimming shortened V by 3 bases and J by 0 bases, and 11 bases separated the two germline ends. CDR3 length: 15 residues. The CDR3 loop is CAISEFEVMNTEAFF. CDR3 nucleotides: TGTGCCATCAGTGAATTCGAGGTGATGAACACTGAAGCTTTCTTT.

This chain joins TRBV7-2 and TRBJ2-7; 10 nucleotides match TRBD1. Germline trimming cut 4 bases from V and 4 bases from J; bases unmatched to any gene: 7. The germline CDR1 and CDR2 sequences are SGHTA and FQGNSA. This CDR3 is built from 15 residues. CDR3: CASSSSGTGDYEQYF. The CDR3, as DNA: TGTGCCAGCAGCTCCTCCGGGACAGGGGATTACGAGCAGTACTTC.

The genes are TRBV5-1 and TRBJ2-2; 12 bases map to TRBD1. Looked up from germline, CDR1 is SGHRS and CDR2 is YFSETQ. The CDR3 is 21 residues long. With V trimmed by 4 bases and J by 5 bases, 21 bases remained unmatched. The CDR3 loop is CASSVPLGTGGALMRTGELFF. The CDR3 DNA reads TGCGCCAGCAGCGTTCCCCTCGGGACAGGGGGCGCGTTAATGAGAACCGGGGAGCTGTTTTTT. Supplemented by reference TRBV5-1 and TRBJ2-2, the full variable domain reads KAGVTQTPRYLIKTRGQQVTLSCSPISGHRSVSWYQQTPGQGLQFLFEYFSETQRNKGNFPGRFSGRQFSNSRSEMNVSTLELGDSALYLCASSVPLGTGGALMRTGELFFGEGSRLTVL.

This clone was counted a single time. V usage is TRBV12-5 and J usage is TRBJ2-2; D call uncertain. Per the germline V gene, CDR1 is LGHNT and CDR2 is FRNRAP. The CDR3 totals 16 residues. V lost 0 bases and J 0 bases, leaving 8 bases between the germline ends. The CDR3 sequence: CASGLVWAANTGELFF. The CDR3 DNA follows: TGTGCTAGTGGTTTGGTGTGGGCCGCGAACACCGGGGAGCTGTTTTTT. The whole variable domain, remainder taken from reference TRBV12-5 and TRBJ2-2, is DARVTQTPRHKVTEMGQEVTMRCQPILGHNTVFWYRQTMMQGLELLAYFRNRAPLDDSGMPKDRFSAEMPDATLATLKIQPSEPRDSAVYFCASGLVWAANTGELFFGEGSRLTVL.

The V and J genes are TRBV7-2 and TRBJ1-1; 8 bases match TRBD1. Germline CDR1 SGHTA, CDR2 FQGNSA. The V and J ends lost 4 bases and 8 bases, in that order; junction bases with no gene match: 9. This CDR3 has 14 amino acids. In nucleotides, the CDR3 is TGTGCCAGCAGCTCCGGACAGGGAAGTGTAGAAGCTTTCTTT. Translation: CASSSGQGSVEAFF.

The chain has TRBV3-1 (or the pseudogene TRBV3-2) and TRBJ2-7, with TRBD1 identical over 8 bases. The CDR3 consists of 15 residues. In germline, CDR1 is LGHDT, CDR2 YNNKEL (reference sequence). V was clipped by 4 bases and J by 1 base; unmatched bases: 6. This CDR3 reads CASSLGQALSYEQYF. The CDR3 coding sequence is TGTGCCAGCAGCCTGGGACAGGCTCTTTCCTACGAGCAGTACTTC.